The next 5 T cell receptor beta chains were all read from a single sample in a study of technical replicates of blood from several donors. Repertoires were generated with immunoSEQ multiplex PCR, while TCRdb's copy carries only in-frame clones and drops some. The sample lists around 50,000 clones, 94% occurring once. The sample consisted of T cells isolated from PBMCs. These receptors originate from a human donor in good health.

This clone was counted a single time. The gene calls are TRBV6-5 and TRBJ2-6, with D uncertain. Trimming removed 5 bases at V and 0 bases at J, with 5 bases between. Germline CDR1 reads MNHEY; CDR2 reads SVGAGI. The CDR3 totals 14 residues. CDR3 protein: CASSKLSGANVLTF. The CDR3 DNA sequence: TGTGCCAGCAGTAAACTCTCTGGGGCCAACGTCCTGACTTTC.

The chain uses TRBV6-6 and TRBJ1-2; 9 bases are shared with TRBD1. Germline V gene data show CDR1 as MNHNY and CDR2 as SVGAGI (reference sequence). This CDR3 spans 14 amino acids. Losses at the gene ends were 6 bases for V and 5 bases for J; bases not matched to a gene: 7. CDR3 nucleotides: TGTGCCAGCAGCGGGACAGGGAGAGAGTATGGCTACACCTTC. Protein product: CASSGTGREYGYTF.

The V and J genes are TRBV5-1 and TRBJ2-7, with 7 bases fitting TRBD1. V trimming: 6 bases; J trimming: 3 bases; junction bases outside the gene matches: 15. This CDR3 is built from 16 residues. Germline-derived CDR1 and CDR2 are SGHRS and YFSETQ. The CDR3 DNA reads as TGCGCCAGCAAACAAGAACAGGGGAAAGGGAACTACGAGCAGTACTTC. Its protein product is CASKQEQGKGNYEQYF.

Notes on this clone: Relative to the germline gene, one junction end is altered; a read error may explain this. The chain links TRBV9 to TRBJ2-5; 8 nucleotides match TRBD2. The germline V gene encodes CDR1 SGDLS and CDR2 YYNGEE. The CDR3 has 16 residues. The chain's CDR3 is CASSVSSGLAQETQYF. The CDR3 DNA is TGTGCCAGCAGCGTCTCTAGCGGGTTGGCTCAAGAGACTCAGTACTTC.

This chain joins TRBV18 and TRBJ1-2; D unclear. CDR1 is KGHSH and CDR2 is LQKENI in the germline V gene. CDR3 length equals 17 residues. Trimming stripped 3 bases from V and 5 bases from J, with 22 bases between. CDR3 region: CASSPPSPRQDRYGYTF. CDR3 nucleotides: TGTGCCAGCTCACCCCCGTCGCCAAGACAAGATCGGTATGGCTACACCTTC.